This entry lists 5 T cell receptor beta chains sequenced from one sample in a study of cytomegalovirus exposure and HLA in healthy donors. Only in-frame clones appear in the TCRdb table, and some are missing; sequencing was by immunoSEQ multiplex PCR. The sample carries some 320,000 clones, around 87% recorded once. Specimen: PBMCs. Every receptor here comes from a woman aged 25 to 39 in good health and CMV-seropositive.

This clone was detected once. CDR3 coding DNA: TGTGCCAGCAGCCCGGGACTACAACGGCCCCTAAACAATGAGCAGTTCTTC. It specifies CASSPGLQRPLNNEQFF. The J gene is TRBJ2-1, the V gene TRBV4-2, with 7 bases aligning to TRBD2. The germline V gene has CDR1 LGHNA and CDR2 YNFKEQ. The CDR3 extends over 17 amino acids. V shed 4 bases and J 5 bases; nucleotides not matched to a gene: 14.

This clone is a singleton in its sample. J is TRBJ2-1 and V is TRBV11-2, with 8 nucleotides matching TRBD2. CDR3 length: 14 amino acids. V shed 3 bases, J shed 6 bases, and the junction held 4 bases outside the gene matches. Germline V lookup: CDR1 SGHAT, CDR2 FQNNGV. CDR3 protein: CASSLGTRTNEQFF. The CDR3 DNA sequence: TGTGCCAGCAGCTTGGGGACTAGGACCAATGAGCAGTTCTTC.

This rearrangement joins TRBV28 to TRBJ2-7; 7 bases align to TRBD1. This CDR3 has 13 residues. CDR1 is MDHEN and CDR2 is SYDVKM in the germline V gene. V lost 8 bases and J lost 6; bases outside the gene matches: 10. The CDR3 sequence is CASASQGVGEQYF. DNA for the CDR3: TGTGCCAGCGCAAGTCAGGGGGTTGGCGAGCAGTACTTC.

The rearrangement uses TRBV27 and TRBJ1-2; no firm D call. The CDR3 covers 15 residues. V was pared by 0 bases and J by 5 bases, with 13 bases between. Per the germline V gene, CDR1 is MNHEY and CDR2 is SMNVEV (reference sequence). CDR3 residues: CASSLSVPLVYGYTF. CDR3 DNA: TGTGCCAGCAGTTTATCGGTGCCACTGGTATATGGCTACACCTTC.

This clone was recorded a few times. This chain joins TRBV6-1 and TRBJ2-2, with D perhaps TRBD1 (5 bases). Germline lookup yields CDR1 MNHNS and CDR2 SASEGT. The CDR3 has 15 residues. V lost 6 bases to trimming and J lost 5 bases, with 16 bases between them. The CDR3 bases are TGTGCCAGCAGGGCGGTGGGGCTGGGGACCGGGGAGCTGTTTTTT. Its protein is CASRAVGLGTGELFF.